This entry lists 22 T cell receptor beta chains sequenced from one sample in a study of T cell changes during pregnancy in multiple sclerosis. The method was immunoSEQ multiplex PCR; TCRdb's version includes in-frame clones alone and lacks a portion of them. The table lists 60,000 to 70,000 clones, around 90% of them singletons. The material sequenced was peripheral blood, taken in the third trimester of pregnancy. The receptors here all came from a female donor in good health, enrolled as a control in a pregnancy study.

This CDR3 reads CASRYPTGGAENTEAFF. In DNA, the CDR3 is TGTGCCAGTAGATACCCTACAGGGGGCGCGGAGAACACTGAAGCTTTCTTT. The chain employs TRBV19 and TRBJ1-1; 9 bases align to TRBD1. The J segment lost 1 base and the V segment lost 6 bases, leaving 12 bases of the junction unmatched. The CDR3 sequence is 17 residues long. The germline gives CDR1 LNHDA, CDR2 SQIVND (reference sequence).

This clone was observed a few times. V and J are TRBV18 and TRBJ2-7; TRBD2 matches at 8 bases. The germline gives CDR1 KGHSH, CDR2 LQKENI. V shed 3 bases, J shed 3 bases, and the junction held 7 bases outside the gene matches. The CDR3 spans 15 residues. The DNA for the CDR3 is TGTGCCAGCTCACCCTCGGGAGGGGTAGTCTACGAGCAGTACTTC. This gives the protein CASSPSGGVVYEQYF.

V is TRBV15 and J is TRBJ2-3; 10 nucleotides match TRBD2. Germline lookup yields CDR1 LNHNV and CDR2 YYDKDF (reference sequence). V gave up 5 bases and J gave up 4 bases; unmatched junction bases: 9. The CDR3 sequence is 16 residues long. Written as DNA, the CDR3 is TGTGCCACCAGCTCACGAGCGGGGGGGAGCCCAGATACGCAGTATTTT. This translates into CATSSRAGGSPDTQYF.

The chain couples TRBV7-2 to TRBJ1-4, with D possibly matching TRBD1 (5 bases). CDR1 and CDR2 from the germline V gene are SGHTA and FQGNSA. The V end was cut by 5 bases, the J end by 3 bases, with 13 bases between. This CDR3 contains 15 residues. CDR3 loop: CASSPRGASNEKLFF. The DNA for the CDR3 is TGTGCCAGCAGCCCTCGTGGGGCCTCTAATGAAAAACTGTTTTTT.

The genes are TRBV4-1 and TRBJ2-1; maybe TRBD2 (7 bases). Germline values: CDR1 MGHRA, CDR2 YSYEKL. The CDR3 runs to 18 residues. Deletions cut 1 base from V and 4 bases from J, with 20 bases between. CDR3 in DNA: TGCGCCAGCAGCCAAGCCCCCTGGGCGGGGGCCCGATACAATGAGCAGTTCTTC. This translates into CASSQAPWAGARYNEQFF.

This chain connects TRBV11-2 to TRBJ1-5; possible D gene TRBD1, 6 bases. Looked up from germline, CDR1 is SGHAT and CDR2 is FQNNGV. With 5 bases removed from V and 0 bases from J, the gap between germline ends came to 11 bases. The CDR3 loop spans 15 amino acids. CDR3 amino acids: CASSLTGISNQPQHF. Here the CDR3 DNA reads TGTGCCAGCAGCCTTACAGGGATTAGCAATCAGCCCCAGCATTTT.

This clone was recorded once. The rearrangement joins TRBV4-1 to TRBJ1-1, with 7 positions matching TRBD1. The trim removed 1 base at V and 8 bases at J, leaving 10 bases unmatched. CDR3 length equals 15 residues. Germline V CDR1 and CDR2: MGHRA, YSYEKL. The chain's CDR3 is CASSQAGTDYREAFF. CDR3 DNA: TGCGCCAGCAGCCAAGCTGGGACAGACTACCGAGAAGCTTTCTTT.

The rearrangement uses TRBV6-1 and TRBJ2-1; the D gene is possibly TRBD2 (7 bases). CDR1 is MNHNS, CDR2 SASEGT, per germline. With 3 bases removed from V and 8 bases from J, the gap between germline ends came to 20 bases. The CDR3 is 16 residues long. The CDR3 region has the DNA TGTGCCAGCAGTGATGAGGGGGGGGTCGCCGGGGATGAGCAGTTCTTC. This codes for CASSDEGGVAGDEQFF.

This chain connects TRBV19 to TRBJ1-5, with D maybe TRBD1 (6 bases). Germline V gene lookup returns CDR1 LNHDA and CDR2 SQIVND (reference sequence). The CDR3 consists of 15 residues. With 5 bases removed from V and 2 bases from J, the gap between germline ends came to 13 bases. The DNA of the CDR3 is TGTGCCAGTAGTCTGAAGGGGGTCGGCAATCAGCCCCAGCATTTT. It specifies CASSLKGVGNQPQHF. The full variable domain, rest sourced from reference TRBV19 and TRBJ1-5, is DGGITQSPKYLFRKEGQNVTLSCEQNLNHDAMYWYRQDPGQGLRLIYYSQIVNDFQKGDIAEGYSVSREKKESFPLTVTSAQKNPTAFYLCASSLKGVGNQPQHFGDGTRLSIL.

This clone was detected only once. In nucleotides, the CDR3 is TGTGCCAGCAGCTTAATCAGCACTGAAGCTTTCTTT. Translated, it gives CASSLISTEAFF. The chain couples TRBV7-9 to TRBJ1-1; D is undetermined. V shed 2 bases and J shed 4 bases, with 5 bases lying between them. Germline CDR1 and CDR2: SEHNR and FQNEAQ (reference sequence). There are 12 residues in the CDR3.

The chain has TRBV11-2 and TRBJ2-3, with TRBD1 identical over 8 bases. V was clipped by 7 bases and J by 4 bases; unmatched bases: 10. Looked up from germline, CDR1 is SGHAT and CDR2 is FQNNGV. The CDR3 covers 15 residues. Written as DNA, the CDR3 is TGTGCCAGCACCTTCGACAGGGGTGAGGCAGATACGCAGTATTTT. It codes for CASTFDRGEADTQYF.

The chain recombines TRBV11-2 with TRBJ2-5; possible D gene TRBD2, 5 bases. This CDR3 spans 14 amino acids. V lost 1 base, J lost 2 bases, and 8 bases lay in between. The germline V gene has CDR1 SGHAT and CDR2 FQNNGV. As DNA, the CDR3 is TGTGCCAGCAGCTTAGGGACTGCACAAGAGACCCAGTACTTC. This sequence encodes CASSLGTAQETQYF. Filled out from reference TRBV11-2 and TRBJ2-5, the complete variable domain reads EAGVAQSPRYKIIEKRQSVAFWCNPISGHATLYWYQQILGQGPKLLIQFQNNGVVDDSQLPKDRFSAERLKGVDSTLKIQPAKLEDSAVYLCASSLGTAQETQYFGPGTRLLVL.

The chain carries TRBV5-4 and TRBJ2-1; TRBD1 aligns across 8 bases. The CDR3 runs 15 residues. V gave up 4 bases and J gave up 7 bases; unmatched junction bases: 10. Germline V lookup: CDR1 SGHNT, CDR2 YYREEE (reference sequence). CDR3 loop: CASSPRQGKRNEQFF. CDR3 in DNA: TGTGCCAGCAGCCCTCGACAGGGGAAAAGGAATGAGCAGTTCTTC.

This chain links TRBV6-6 with TRBJ2-7; D is undetermined. Per the germline V gene, CDR1 is MNHNY and CDR2 is SVGAGI (reference sequence). The V end lost 2 bases, the J end lost 2 bases, and 7 bases lay between the germline ends. This CDR3 comprises 13 residues. In DNA form, the CDR3 reads TGTGCCAGCAGTTACGAGAAAACCTACGAGCAGTACTTC. Translated: CASSYEKTYEQYF.

The chain joins TRBV5-8 to TRBJ2-5, with TRBD2 matching over 8 bases. The germline V gene encodes CDR1 SGHTS and CDR2 YDEGEE. The CDR3 length is 14 residues. The junction had 6 bases not matched to a gene; V was cut back by 4 bases and J by 4 bases. The CDR3 spells CASSPGLGAETQYF. DNA of the CDR3: TGTGCCAGCAGCCCGGGACTAGGGGCAGAGACCCAGTACTTC.

The V and J genes are TRBV9 and TRBJ1-1; D is perhaps TRBD1 (5 bases). The CDR3 length is 15 residues. V shed 1 base and J shed 4 bases, with 14 bases lying between them. Germline V lookup: CDR1 SGDLS, CDR2 YYNGEE. The CDR3 protein is CASSVSGGQGTEAFF. The CDR3 coding sequence is TGTGCCAGCAGCGTAAGTGGAGGGCAGGGCACTGAAGCTTTCTTT.

J is TRBJ2-7 and V is TRBV7-2; 10 nucleotides agree with TRBD1. Germline CDR1 and CDR2: SGHTA and FQGNSA. The CDR3 is made up of 15 amino acids. V lost 4 bases and J lost 3; bases outside the gene matches: 6. This CDR3 is CASSSRGQGIYEQYF. The CDR3 DNA is TGTGCCAGCAGCTCAAGGGGACAGGGGATCTACGAGCAGTACTTC.

The chain recombines TRBV4-3 with TRBJ1-2; possibly TRBD1 for D (5 bases). Germline CDR1 reads LGHNA; CDR2 reads YSLEER. There are 14 residues in the CDR3. V was trimmed by 1 base and J by 4 bases, leaving 10 bases between them. This CDR3 reads CASSQGPGSYGYTF. CDR3 nucleotides: TGCGCCAGCAGCCAAGGTCCAGGGTCCTATGGCTACACCTTC.

The chain joins TRBV2 to TRBJ1-5; the match to TRBD1 covers 8 bases. Looked up from germline, CDR1 is SNHLY and CDR2 is FYNNEI. The V and J ends lost 2 bases and 1 base, in that order; junction bases with no gene match: 13. This CDR3 has 19 residues. The CDR3 spells CASSEYRTGLGRSNQPQHF. CDR3 sequence (DNA): TGTGCCAGCAGTGAATATCGGACAGGGCTTGGTCGGAGCAATCAGCCCCAGCATTTT. The full variable domain, with the rest looked up from reference TRBV2 and TRBJ1-5, is EPEVTQTPSHQVTQMGQEVILRCVPISNHLYFYWYRQILGQKVEFLVSFYNNEISEKSEIFDDQFSVERPDGSNFTLKIRSTKLEDSAMYFCASSEYRTGLGRSNQPQHFGDGTRLSIL.

The count of this clone is one. The J gene is TRBJ2-7, the V gene TRBV28; D remains unclear. Germline loops: CDR1 MDHEN, CDR2 SYDVKM. The CDR3 loop spans 12 amino acids. Trimming shortened V by 7 bases and J by 1 base, and 8 bases separated the two germline ends. The chain's CDR3 is CASNGDSYEQYF. The CDR3 DNA sequence: TGTGCCAGCAACGGAGATTCCTACGAGCAGTACTTC.

The chain carries TRBV18 and TRBJ1-4, with D unresolved. Per the germline V gene, CDR1 is KGHSH and CDR2 is LQKENI. This CDR3 is built from 17 residues. Trimming removed 5 bases from V and 5 bases from J, with 21 bases in between. CDR3 in DNA: TGTGCCAGCTCATTCACTCTCTTCAGCGAAGCGAATGAAAAACTGTTTTTT. Encoded protein: CASSFTLFSEANEKLFF.

CDR3 nucleotide sequence: TGTGCCAGCAGCGGGACAGGGGGATCAGATACGCAGTATTTT. It codes for CASSGTGGSDTQYF. The chain joins TRBV6-1 to TRBJ2-3; TRBD1 agrees at 11 bases. In germline, CDR1 is MNHNS, CDR2 SASEGT. CDR3 length: 14 amino acids. J lost 4 bases, V lost 6 bases, and 3 bases had no gene match.